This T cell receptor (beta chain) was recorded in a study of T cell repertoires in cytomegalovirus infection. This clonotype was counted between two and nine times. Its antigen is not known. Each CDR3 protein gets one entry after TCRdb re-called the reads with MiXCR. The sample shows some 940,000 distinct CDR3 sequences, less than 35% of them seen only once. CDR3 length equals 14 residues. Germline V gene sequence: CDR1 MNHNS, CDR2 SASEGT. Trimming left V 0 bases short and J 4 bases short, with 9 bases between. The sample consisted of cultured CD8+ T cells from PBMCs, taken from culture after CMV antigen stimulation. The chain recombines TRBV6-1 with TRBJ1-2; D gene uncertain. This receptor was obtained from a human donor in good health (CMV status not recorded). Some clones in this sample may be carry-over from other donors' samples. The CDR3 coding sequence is TGTGCCAGCAGTGAAGCGCAAGGGTCCTATGGCTACACCTTC. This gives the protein CASSEAQGSYGYTF.